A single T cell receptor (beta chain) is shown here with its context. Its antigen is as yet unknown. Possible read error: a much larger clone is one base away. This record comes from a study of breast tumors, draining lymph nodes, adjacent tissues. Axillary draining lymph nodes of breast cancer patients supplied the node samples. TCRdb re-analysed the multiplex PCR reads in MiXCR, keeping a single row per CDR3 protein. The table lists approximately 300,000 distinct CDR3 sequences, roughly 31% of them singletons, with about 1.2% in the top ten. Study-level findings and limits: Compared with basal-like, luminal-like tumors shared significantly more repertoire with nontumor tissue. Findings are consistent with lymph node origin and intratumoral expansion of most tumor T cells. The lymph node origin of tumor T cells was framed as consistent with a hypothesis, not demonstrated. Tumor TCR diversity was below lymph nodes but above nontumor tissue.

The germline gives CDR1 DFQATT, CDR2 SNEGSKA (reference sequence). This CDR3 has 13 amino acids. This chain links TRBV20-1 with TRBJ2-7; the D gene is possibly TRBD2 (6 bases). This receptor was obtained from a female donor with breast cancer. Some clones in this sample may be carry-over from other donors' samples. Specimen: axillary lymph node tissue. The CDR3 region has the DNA TGCAGTGCTAGAGGGGACTCTTCCTACGCGCAGTACTTC. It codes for CSARGDSSYAQYF.